The source of this TCR beta chain is a study of PD-L1 blockade in urothelial cancer. The overall study: Analyzed time points were 3 weeks (second dose) and 6 weeks after therapy began. Blood samples had a median of approximately 150,000 T cells, roughly 83,000 unique TCRs, and clonality 0.080.

Trimming at V came to 7 bases and at J to 2 bases, leaving 4 bases not matched to a gene. CDR3 size: 13 residues. Germline assignment: CDR1 SNHLY and CDR2 FYNNEI. The sample's time point: peripheral blood 6 weeks after treatment start. For each patient, 1 to 8 samples were obtained, pretreatment and on-treatment. Each PCR received spiked synthetic TCR analog templates. Sequencing used immunoSEQ multiplex PCR; TCRdb keeps in-frame clones, though not all of them. This sample has more than 90,000 clones, with approximately 87% found just once. The rearrangement uses TRBV2 and TRBJ2-5; 7 bases are a match to TRBD2. Specimen: PBMCs, collected around atezolizumab (anti-PD-L1) treatment. The source of this sequence is a man aged 65 to 85 with urothelial cancer. The CDR3 nucleotides read TGTGCCAGCAAGGGAGGGGCGCAAGAGACCCAGTACTTC. As protein: CASKGGAQETQYF.